This paragraph covers one TCR beta chain sequence. Its target is unknown. V dropped 2 bases and J dropped 6 bases, with 8 bases sitting between them. The CDR3 runs 12 residues. The germline V gene encodes CDR1 SGHNT and CDR2 YYREEE (reference sequence). The data were obtained in a study of T cells after yellow fever vaccination. Study as a whole: The SMART-Seq v4 Ultra Low Input method served to prepare the low-cell-number fractions. Study-level results: Repertoires sorted by FACS could include abundant clonotypes that are contaminants from the bulk population. Some clonotypes were seen in both the CD4 and the CD8 compartments. These made up a small share and likely arose from convergent recombination. Most primary-vaccination clones recurred post-booster (around 97% CD4, around 90% CD8).

One entry per CDR3 protein results from TCRdb running MiXCR on the 5' RACE reads. This sample has 350,000 or so distinct CDR3 sequences, with roughly 8.4% found just once. The material sequenced was PBMCs, taken more than 35 days after the first yellow fever vaccination. The source of this sequence is a man aged 18-30 years who received the YFV17D yellow fever vaccine. This chain joins TRBV5-4 and TRBJ1-2; tentatively, D is TRBD1 (5 bases). Here the CDR3 DNA reads TGTGCCAGCAGCTTTTCAGGGAATGGCTACACCTTC. Amino acids: CASSFSGNGYTF.